The entry below gives a single T cell receptor (beta chain) sequence along with its context. Sample-barcoded 5' priming and a J-beta primer mix drove a second PCR of 7 to 11 cycles. Each CDR3 protein gets one entry after TCRdb re-called the 5' RACE reads with MiXCR. This sample has about 1.4 million distinct CDR3 sequences, with approximately 60% found just once. The sample originates from a study of blood T cells in healthy people across ages. This CDR3 has 14 residues. The germline gives CDR1 GTSNPN, CDR2 SVGIG (reference sequence). Between the trimmed V and J ends, which lost 3 bases and 5 bases, there was a span of 16 bases.

The chain uses TRBV30 and TRBJ1-1, with no clear D. The receptor's source is a man aged 18 to 30 in good health. Specimen: blood. The CDR3 nucleotides read TGTGCCTGGAGGACCCTTGCATCTCGGACTGAAGCTTTCTTT. Translated: CAWRTLASRTEAFF.